The source of this T cell receptor (beta chain) is a study of radiotherapy plus CTLA-4 blockade in lung cancer (dated by TCRdb to between 2017 and 2018). Turning to the overall study: Objective responses were observed in approximately 19% of enrolled patients, and disease control was achieved in less than 40%.

Broad study findings and their caveats: The strongest predictors of response were reported to be early dynamic shifts in blood T cell clones along with a rise in serum interferon-beta following radiation. After treatment with radiotherapy and ipilimumab, TCR clones that originated in tumors expanded in peripheral blood.

The study evaluated CTLA-4 blockade (ipilimumab) given together with focal radiation therapy in patients who had chemo-refractory metastatic non-small-cell lung cancer. Comment on this clone: This receptor's antigen is unknown. Base qualities are missing; no much larger clone stands one base away.

The germline V gene specifies MDHEN as CDR1 and SYDVKM as CDR2. Its CDR3 holds 15 amino acids, cysteine through phenylalanine. This entry keeps only the CDR3 DNA: 45 bases, framed from base 1. The junction carries 14 bases between V and J, which are trimmed by 8 bases and 0 bases respectively. The library was built by means of the immunoSEQ multiplex PCR assay. TCRdb provides this immuneACCESS table in a form limited to in-frame rearrangements. Some clones are lacking; in checked studies, under half of them reflect an unresolved V gene, and why the rest are absent is not known. In all, the sample holds 90,000 or so clones, and over 80% of those were seen once. The top ten clonotypes cover more than 0.65% of the sample.

This receptor was identified in a human donor with non-small cell lung cancer who had stable disease on radiotherapy plus ipilimumab. The rearrangement combines TRBV28 with TRBJ1-5; a tentative D call is TRBD1 (6 bases match). This sample comprised peripheral blood, obtained from a patient treated with radiotherapy plus ipilimumab. The DNA reads as follows: TGTGCCAGCCTCCGGGGGGCGGGTAGCAATCAGCCCCAGCATTTT. It specifies CASLRGAGSNQPQHF.